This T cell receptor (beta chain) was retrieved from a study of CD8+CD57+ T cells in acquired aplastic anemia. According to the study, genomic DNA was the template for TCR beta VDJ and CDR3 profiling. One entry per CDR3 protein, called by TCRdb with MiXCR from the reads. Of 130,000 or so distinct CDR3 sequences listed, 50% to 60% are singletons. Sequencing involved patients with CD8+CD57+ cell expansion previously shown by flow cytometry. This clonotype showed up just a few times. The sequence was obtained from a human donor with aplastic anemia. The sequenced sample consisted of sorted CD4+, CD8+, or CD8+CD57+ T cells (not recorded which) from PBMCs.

The CDR3 DNA reads as TGTGCCAGCAGTTTATCCCCGGGGGAGCGATATAATTCACCCCTCCACTTT. This translates into CASSLSPGERYNSPLHF. V gene TRBV27 combines with J gene TRBJ1-6; TRBD1 is a possible D gene (5 bases). The germline gives CDR1 MNHEY, CDR2 SMNVEV (reference sequence). The V end lost 0 bases, the J end lost 4 bases, and 13 bases lay between the germline ends. The CDR3 loop spans 17 amino acids.